These 24 T cell receptor beta chains came from one sample sequenced in a study (dated by TCRdb to about 2015). Tregs were isolated as CD4+CD25+CD127-/low cells. Library method: 5' RACE. The data were produced on an Illumina MiSeq. TCRdb ran its own pipeline on the public reads, namely fastp trimming at Q25 and MiXCR clone calling, and kept in-frame beta chains. Identical CDR3 protein sequences are pooled into one entry, listed with their most common genes and DNA. This sample is represented by roughly 57,000 distinct CDR3 sequences; around 20% of them were singletons. The ten largest clones take up 2.5% to 4% of the sample. Sequenced sample: tumor-infiltrating Tregs sorted from the breast tumor. The receptors derive from a female donor with breast cancer.

The rearrangement joins TRBV29-1 to TRBJ1-2; no clear D gene. The CDR3 sequence is 12 residues long. Trimming pared 5 bases from V and 5 bases from J, leaving 12 bases between. The germline CDR1 and CDR2 sequences are SQVTM and ANQGSEA. Here the CDR3 DNA reads TGCAGCGTTTTTGAGGCAGCTTATGGCTACACCTTC. Amino acid sequence: CSVFEAAYGYTF.

The chain recombines TRBV9 with TRBJ2-6; TRBD1 agrees at 10 bases. This CDR3 region has 19 residues. CDR1 is SGDLS, CDR2 YYNGEE, per germline. V lost 3 bases, J lost 3 bases, and 12 bases stayed unmatched. This CDR3 is CASSAAQRDRGYGANVLTF. The CDR3 DNA sequence: TGTGCCAGCAGCGCCGCTCAAAGGGACAGGGGCTATGGGGCCAACGTCCTGACTTTC.

The chain couples TRBV6-5 to TRBJ1-2; D remains ambiguous. The CDR3 extends over 13 amino acids. CDR1 and CDR2 from the germline V gene are MNHEY and SVGAGI. V was pared by 2 bases and J by 12 bases, with 16 bases between. The CDR3 loop reads CASSYRMSSGNTF. In DNA, the CDR3 is TGTGCCAGCAGTTACAGGATGAGCTCTGGAAACACCTTC.

Remarks on this clonotype: The germline gene is not matched at one end of the junction; a read error may be the cause. The chain employs TRBV5-1 and TRBJ2-7, with 7 bases aligning to TRBD1. The CDR3 consists of 14 residues. CDR1 and CDR2 from the germline V gene are SGHRS and YFSETQ. The CDR3 DNA follows: TGCGCCAACAGCTTGGAGACAGGGTACTACGAGCAGTACTTC. Protein: CANSLETGYYEQYF.

This clonotype was seen more than once but under ten times. V usage is TRBV5-1 and J usage is TRBJ2-3; TRBD1 aligns across 8 bases. V was pared by 3 bases and J by 1 base, with 7 bases of the junction left unmatched. There are 16 residues in the CDR3. CDR1 and CDR2 (germline): SGHRS, YFSETQ. CDR3 sequence: CASSSQGDIRTDTQYF. In DNA, the CDR3 is TGCGCCAGCAGCTCACAGGGGGATATCCGCACAGATACGCAGTATTTT.

This chain joins TRBV9 and TRBJ2-2; D is possibly TRBD1 or TRBD2 (5 bases each). Trimming removed 4 bases at V and 0 bases at J, with 19 bases between. Germline assignment: CDR1 SGDLS and CDR2 YYNGEE. The CDR3 loop spans 18 amino acids. CDR3 nucleotide sequence: TGTGCCAGCAGCCCCCGAGGGGACCCGAGCGCGAACACCGGGGAGCTGTTTTTT. It specifies CASSPRGDPSANTGELFF. The variable domain in full, with the rest retrieved from reference TRBV9 and TRBJ2-2, is DSGVTQTPKHLITATGQRVTLRCSPRSGDLSVYWYQQSLDQGLQFLIQYYNGEERAKGNILERFSAQQFPDLHSELNLSSLELGDSALYFCASSPRGDPSANTGELFFGEGSRLTVL.

The chain employs TRBV5-4 and TRBJ2-6; D is uncertain. The CDR3 covers 14 residues. Germline V lookup: CDR1 SGHNT, CDR2 YYREEE (reference sequence). V lost 6 bases and J lost 1, with 8 bases in between. The CDR3 DNA follows: TGTGCCAGCACGACCAGATCTGGGGCCAACGTCCTGACTTTC. Translated, it gives CASTTRSGANVLTF.

There are a few counts of this clonotype. This chain joins TRBV7-9 and TRBJ2-5; D is perhaps TRBD1 (6 bases). The CDR3 consists of 18 residues. Trimming removed 3 bases at V and 1 base at J, with 21 bases between. Germline CDR1 is SEHNR and CDR2 is FQNEAQ (reference sequence). In nucleotides, the CDR3 is TGTGCCAGCAGCTTTCCGGACAAGGGGGAGACCCGCCAAGAGACCCAGTACTTC. This gives the protein CASSFPDKGETRQETQYF.

There are a few counts of this clonotype. One end of the junction does not line up with germline, which may come from a read error. The genes are TRBV6-2 or TRBV6-3 and TRBJ1-2; 12 bases match TRBD1. The CDR3 contains 16 residues. CDR1 and CDR2 (germline): MNHEY, SVGEGT. The CDR3 sequence is CASSYNRDRGPYGYIF. The CDR3 nucleotides are TGTGCCAGCAGTTACAACCGGGACAGGGGGCCGTATGGCTACATCTTC.

This clonotype was counted ten times or more. The rearrangement uses TRBV6-5 and TRBJ1-2; D not resolved. From germline, CDR1 is MNHEY and CDR2 SVGAGI. The CDR3 covers 13 residues. V lost 5 bases to trimming and J lost 4 bases, with 11 bases between them. Here the CDR3 reads CASSPSWSYGYTF. As DNA, the CDR3 is TGTGCCAGCAGTCCGAGTTGGAGCTATGGCTACACCTTC.

This clonotype was seen ten or more times. This chain links TRBV7-2 with TRBJ2-6; D not certain. The CDR3 spans 15 residues. Looked up from germline, CDR1 is SGHTA and CDR2 is FQGNSA. V was cut by 4 bases and J by 0 bases, with 7 bases left in between. CDR3 residues: CASSSGNSGANVLTF. The CDR3 region has the DNA TGTGCCAGCAGCTCCGGAAACTCTGGGGCCAACGTCCTGACTTTC.

V is TRBV27 and J is TRBJ1-2; 9 bases agree with TRBD1. After removal of 5 bases from V and 0 bases from J, the junction contained 4 bases not matched to a gene. The CDR3 totals 15 residues. Germline-derived CDR1 and CDR2 are MNHEY and SMNVEV (reference sequence). CDR3 in amino acids: CASSPRTGANYGYTF. The CDR3 nucleotides read TGTGCCAGCAGTCCGCGGACAGGGGCTAACTATGGCTACACCTTC.

Worth noting for this clonotype: Because it lacks the conserved phenylalanine or tryptophan at the end, this CDR3 is likely a read error. This sequence joins TRBV12-3 or TRBV12-4 and TRBJ1-1; D uncertain. The CDR3 totals 14 residues. Trimming stripped 5 bases from V and 0 bases from J, with 10 bases between. CDR3 nucleotides: TGTGCCAGCAGTGCTGTAACAGTGAACACTGAAGCTTTCCTT. Protein sequence: CASSAVTVNTEAFL.

CDR3 residues: CSAGGGRTEAFF. The CDR3 region has the DNA TGCAGTGCTGGCGGGGGGCGCACTGAAGCTTTCTTT. V usage is TRBV20-1 and J usage is TRBJ1-1; tentatively, D is TRBD1 (6 bases). This CDR3 region has 12 residues. V was pared by 5 bases and J by 4 bases, with 11 bases between. Germline V lookup: CDR1 DFQATT, CDR2 SNEGSKA (reference sequence).

This clonotype was counted between two and nine times. The rearrangement uses TRBV12-3 or TRBV12-4 and TRBJ2-7, with TRBD2 identical over 12 bases. The CDR3 covers 15 residues. Trimming cost V 5 bases and J 3 bases; bases outside gene matches: 5. CDR3 sequence: CASSILAGGNYEQYF. For the CDR3, the DNA is TGTGCCAGCAGTATACTAGCGGGAGGTAACTACGAGCAGTACTTC.

This clonotype has ten or more counts. The V gene is TRBV5-1, the J gene TRBJ2-7, with D possibly being TRBD1 or TRBD2 (5 bases each). The CDR3 consists of 14 residues. Germline loops: CDR1 SGHRS, CDR2 YFSETQ. Deletions cut 0 bases from V and 7 bases from J, with 14 bases between. The CDR3 DNA is TGCGCCAGCAGCTTGGGTGGGGGTGCGGAGGAGCAGTACTTC. Its protein is CASSLGGGAEEQYF.

This clonotype has at least ten counts. The rearrangement links TRBV5-5 to TRBJ2-2, with D maybe TRBD1 (5 bases). V was cut by 0 bases and J by 1 base, with 7 bases left in between. CDR3 size: 15 residues. Germline V gene sequence: CDR1 SGHKS, CDR2 YYEKEE (reference sequence). The CDR3 spells CASSLDRRNTGELFF. CDR3 bases: TGTGCCAGCAGCTTGGACAGGCGGAACACCGGGGAGCTGTTTTTT. Full variable domain (remainder filled in from reference TRBV5-5 and TRBJ2-2): DAGVTQSPTHLIKTRGQQVTLRCSPISGHKSVSWYQQVLGQGPQFIFQYYEKEERGRGNFPDRFSARQFPNYSSELNVNALLLGDSALYLCASSLDRRNTGELFFGEGSRLTVL.

This chain uses TRBV11-2 with TRBJ1-2, with D uncertain. The V end was cut by 5 bases, the J end by 4 bases, with 11 bases between. The CDR3 consists of 13 residues. The germline gives CDR1 SGHAT, CDR2 FQNNGV. In DNA form, the CDR3 reads TGTGCCAGCAGCCCCCAGGCGGGCTATGGCTACACCTTC. It codes for CASSPQAGYGYTF.

This chain uses TRBV11-3 with TRBJ2-2, with D possibly being TRBD1 or TRBD2 (5 bases each). This CDR3 region has 15 residues. V lost 5 bases and J 4 bases, leaving 14 bases between the germline ends. Germline assignment: CDR1 SGHNT and CDR2 YENEEA. The CDR3 DNA reads TGTGCCAGCAGCCCCGGGACGTCTCCCACCGGGGAGCTGTTTTTT. Amino acids: CASSPGTSPTGELFF.

The genes are TRBV11-2 and TRBJ1-2; D is unresolved. The ends were cut back, 5 bases at V and 3 bases at J, with 7 bases in the middle. This CDR3 spans 12 amino acids. Germline CDR1 SGHAT, CDR2 FQNNGV. The CDR3 DNA is TGTGCCAGCAGCAAGCGGGACTATGGCTACACCTTC. Translated: CASSKRDYGYTF.

This clonotype was counted at least ten times. V and J are TRBV6-5 and TRBJ2-1; tentatively, D is TRBD1 (6 bases). V shed 6 bases and J shed 0 bases, with 9 bases lying between them. This CDR3 contains 14 residues. Germline V gene lookup returns CDR1 MNHEY and CDR2 SVGAGI. CDR3 sequence (DNA): TGTGCCAGCAGCACAGGGAGCTCCTACAATGAGCAGTTCTTC. Translating gives CASSTGSSYNEQFF.

This clonotype was counted between two and nine times. J is TRBJ2-1 and V is TRBV7-2; 12 nucleotides line up with TRBD2. CDR3 size: 17 residues. Germline loops: CDR1 SGHTA, CDR2 FQGNSA. J lost 9 bases, V lost 5 bases, and 14 bases had no gene match. This CDR3 is CASSRLAGDRGSREQFF. The CDR3 bases are TGTGCCAGCAGCCGACTAGCGGGAGACCGTGGATCCCGTGAGCAGTTCTTC.

A few counts support this clonotype. The rearrangement uses TRBV7-6 and TRBJ2-1; 7 positions match TRBD2. V lost 5 bases to trimming and J lost 0 bases; unmatched junction nucleotides: 10. CDR1 is SGHVS and CDR2 is FNYEAQ in the germline V gene. This CDR3 has 17 amino acids. CDR3: CASSPYVTSASYNEQFF. DNA for the CDR3: TGTGCCAGCAGCCCTTATGTAACTAGCGCCTCCTACAATGAGCAGTTCTTC. The full variable domain, rest sourced from reference TRBV7-6 and TRBJ2-1, is GAGVSQSPRYKVTKRGQDVALRCDPISGHVSLYWYRQALGQGPEFLTYFNYEAQQDKSGLPNDRFSAERPEGSISTLTIQRTEQRDSAMYRCASSPYVTSASYNEQFFGPGTRLTVL.

This clonotype was observed a few times. V usage is TRBV20-1 and J usage is TRBJ1-1; D not certain. V was pared by 1 base and J by 5 bases, with 14 bases between. Looked up from germline, CDR1 is DFQATT and CDR2 is SNEGSKA (reference sequence). There are 14 residues in the CDR3. CDR3 coding DNA: TGCAGTGCTAGAGGGGGTAGATCGAGGACTGAAGCTTTCTTT. Its translation is CSARGGRSRTEAFF.